What follows describes a single T cell receptor beta chain. This entry comes from a study of cytomegalovirus exposure and HLA in healthy donors. The PCR used 60 Vbeta and 13 Jbeta primers. This table comes from immunoSEQ multiplex PCR, and its TCRdb copy is limited to in-frame clones, with some not included. This sample yields about 100,000 clones, of which approximately 78% are seen a single time; around 0.76% belongs to the top ten. Trimming pared 8 bases from V and 1 base from J, leaving 11 bases between. The CDR3 contains 13 residues. Germline CDR1 reads LNHDA; CDR2 reads SQIVND (reference sequence).

Sequencing used PBMCs. The origin of this receptor is a woman aged 60-75 years in good health and CMV-seronegative. This chain connects TRBV19 to TRBJ1-1; D is unresolved. The CDR3 nucleotides read TGTGCCAGTTTTCAACCGGGGAACACTGAAGCTTTCTTT. Protein product: CASFQPGNTEAFF.